One and the same sample provided the 18 T cell receptor beta chains below, sequenced in a study of post-analysis software for immune sequencing data. Unique molecular identifiers were built into the TCR beta cDNA libraries. TCRdb analysed the PCR reads with MiXCR anew, one entry per CDR3 protein. The repertoire holds about half a million distinct CDR3 sequences, with 34% as singletons. Findings and caveats of the study: Higher frequency in patients than in controls was seen for roughly five TRBV segments, with TRBV5-6, TRBV5-1 and TRBV20-1 among them.

The antigens of these receptors remain unknown. The material sequenced was blood. These receptors came from a girl younger than 18 with multiple sclerosis.

This clonotype was seen once. The chain links TRBV7-3 to TRBJ2-1, with 12 bases aligning to TRBD2. Per the germline V gene, CDR1 is SGHTA and CDR2 is FQGTGA. The CDR3 spans 17 residues. V lost 5 bases to trimming and J lost 0 bases; unmatched junction nucleotides: 5. This chain's CDR3 is CASSLRTSGVSYNEQFF. CDR3 sequence (DNA): TGTGCCAGCAGCCTAAGGACTAGCGGGGTCTCCTACAATGAGCAGTTCTTC.

This clonotype was detected only once. A much larger clonotype is one base distant, so this may be a read error. The J gene is TRBJ2-1, the V gene TRBV2, with 7 bases fitting TRBD2. The CDR3 contains 14 residues. Germline V gene lookup returns CDR1 SNHLY and CDR2 FYNNEI. The CDR3 protein is CAISAKRGYNEQFF. CDR3 sequence (DNA): TGTGCCATCAGTGCTAAGCGGGGTTACAATGAGCAGTTCTTC.

This clonotype was seen a handful of times. V usage is TRBV5-1 and J usage is TRBJ1-1; tentatively, D is TRBD1 (5 bases). Germline V gene sequence: CDR1 SGHRS, CDR2 YFSETQ. The CDR3 runs to 14 residues. The V gene lost 0 bases and the J gene lost 11 bases, with 17 bases spanning the gap. CDR3 residues: CASSLEGQGMHAFF. The CDR3 DNA follows: TGCGCCAGCAGCTTGGAGGGGCAGGGAATGCACGCTTTCTTT.

This clonotype showed up just a few times. V and J are TRBV4-2 and TRBJ1-6; the match to TRBD1 covers 9 bases. The CDR3 contains 14 residues. Per germline, CDR1 LGHNA and CDR2 YNFKEQ. With V trimmed by 5 bases and J by 8 bases, 4 bases remained unmatched. The CDR3 is CASSTRTGDSPLHF. The DNA of the CDR3 is TGTGCCAGCAGCACCCGGACAGGGGATTCACCCCTCCACTTT.

The chain links TRBV7-9 to TRBJ1-4; 8 nucleotides match TRBD1. After removal of 3 bases from V and 0 bases from J, the junction contained 9 bases not matched to a gene. The germline V gene encodes CDR1 SEHNR and CDR2 FQNEAQ (reference sequence). This CDR3 region has 18 residues. DNA of the CDR3: TGTGCCAGCAGCTTTACGCCGGGACAGGCGGCAACTAATGAAAAACTGTTTTTT. Its translation is CASSFTPGQAATNEKLFF. Based on the CDR3 plus reference TRBV7-9 and TRBJ1-4, the full variable domain is DTGVSQNPRHKITKRGQNVTFRCDPISEHNRLYWYRQTLGQGPEFLTYFQNEAQLEKSRLLSDRFSAERPKGSFSTLEIQRTEQGDSAMYLCASSFTPGQAATNEKLFFGSGTQLSVL.

Comment on this clonotype: It is likely a read error, because the conserved phenylalanine at the end of the CDR3 is missing. The chain couples TRBV20-1 to TRBJ2-3; TRBD2 matches at 8 bases. Germline V CDR1 and CDR2: DFQATT, SNEGSKA (reference sequence). The CDR3 runs 13 residues. The CDR3 sequence: CSGGGFSTDTQYI. The CDR3 DNA reads TGCAGCGGGGGGGGCTTTTCGACAGATACGCAGTATATT.

Only a few counts were recorded for this clonotype. The V gene is TRBV15, the J gene TRBJ2-5; TRBD1 agrees at 9 bases. Judging by the DNA end, TRBJ2-7 fits better; the J call may be wrong. Germline lookup yields CDR1 LNHNV and CDR2 YYDKDF (reference sequence). This CDR3 contains 15 residues. The CDR3 sequence: CATSTTWDRVYEQYF. In DNA form, the CDR3 reads TGTGCCACCAGCACAACTTGGGACAGGGTCTACGAGCAGTACTTC.

This clonotype has just a few counts. The chain uses TRBV6-1 and TRBJ2-1; 8 nucleotides match TRBD1. The CDR3 contains 16 residues. Germline CDR1 and CDR2: MNHNS and SASEGT. Trimming cost V 2 bases and J 4 bases; bases outside gene matches: 7. The CDR3 region has the DNA TGTGCCAGCAGTGAACCGCAGGGGGCGGGGTACAATGAGCAGTTCTTC. Protein: CASSEPQGAGYNEQFF.

This chain connects TRBV20-1 to TRBJ1-5, with D maybe TRBD1 (5 bases). Germline values: CDR1 DFQATT, CDR2 SNEGSKA (reference sequence). With 3 bases removed from V and 2 bases from J, the gap between germline ends came to 11 bases. The CDR3 has 14 residues. CDR3 DNA sequence: TGCAGTGCTAGCGGGGGTAGTGGCAATCAGCCCCAGCATTTT. It is translated as CSASGGSGNQPQHF.

The chain combines TRBV5-1 with TRBJ2-7; the match to TRBD2 covers 10 bases. The CDR3 covers 17 residues. Unmatched junction bases numbered 11, after V lost 2 bases and J lost 3 bases. Germline CDR1 reads SGHRS; CDR2 reads YFSETQ. In nucleotides, the CDR3 is TGCGCCAGCAGCTTCTCCAGCGGGGGGGATCGGATCTACGAGCAGTACTTC. This translates into CASSFSSGGDRIYEQYF.

The CDR3 bases are TGTGCCAGCAGTGAAACCACAGATACGCAGTATTTT. Residues: CASSETTDTQYF. This chain links TRBV2 with TRBJ2-3, with D uncertain. Germline assignment: CDR1 SNHLY and CDR2 FYNNEI. The CDR3 is 12 residues long. V lost 2 bases, J lost 2 bases, and 2 bases lay in between. The full variable domain, completed using reference TRBV2 and TRBJ2-3, is EPEVTQTPSHQVTQMGQEVILRCVPISNHLYFYWYRQILGQKVEFLVSFYNNEISEKSEIFDDQFSVERPDGSNFTLKIRSTKLEDSAMYFCASSETTDTQYFGPGTRLTVL.

This clonotype was observed a few times. The chain recombines TRBV28 with TRBJ2-1; D call uncertain. This CDR3 is built from 12 residues. Germline values: CDR1 MDHEN, CDR2 SYDVKM. With 2 bases removed from V and 8 bases from J, the gap between germline ends came to 7 bases. This CDR3 reads CASSLGPDEQFF. The CDR3 DNA follows: TGTGCCAGCAGTTTAGGGCCGGATGAGCAGTTCTTC.

The V call is TRBV7-9, the J call TRBJ1-5; tentatively, D is TRBD1 (6 bases). This CDR3 comprises 15 residues. Germline V gene lookup returns CDR1 SEHNR and CDR2 FQNEAQ (reference sequence). Trimming took 1 base from V and 7 from J, leaving 14 bases between them. The CDR3 sequence: CASSLGGGGGQPQHF. In DNA, the CDR3 is TGTGCCAGCAGCTTAGGGGGTGGGGGCGGGCAGCCCCAGCATTTT.

This clonotype was observed a handful of times. The chain has TRBV3-1 and TRBJ2-1, with 10 bases matching TRBD1. Germline loops: CDR1 LGHDT, CDR2 YNNKEL (reference sequence). This CDR3 region has 15 residues. J lost 10 bases, V lost 4 bases, and 10 bases had no gene match. The CDR3 nucleotides read TGTGCCAGCAGCCTTATTGGGACAGGGGAAAGCGAGCAGTTCTTC. Translation gives CASSLIGTGESEQFF.

This clonotype occurred a few times. The chain recombines TRBV10-3 with TRBJ2-3; D possibly uses TRBD1 or TRBD2 (5 bases each). This CDR3 spans 13 amino acids. Germline lookup yields CDR1 ENHRY and CDR2 SYGVKD. Trimming cost V 1 base and J 7 bases, with 9 bases left between them. CDR3: CAISEFGGNTQYF. As DNA, the CDR3 is TGTGCCATCAGTGAGTTTGGGGGAAATACGCAGTATTTT.

Comments on this clonotype: The conserved phenylalanine or tryptophan normally closing the CDR3 is absent here, so this likely arose from a read error. V and J are TRBV7-9 and TRBJ2-1, with a weak D call TRBD1 (6 bases). CDR1 and CDR2 (germline): SEHNR, FQNEAQ (reference sequence). Trimming removed 5 bases from V and 11 bases from J, with 22 bases in between. The CDR3 contains 15 residues. CDR3 DNA sequence: TGTGCCAGCAGCACGAGGGACACGGATTATGGGAAGCAGTTCTGC. Translated: CASSTRDTDYGKQFC.

The chain recombines TRBV18 with TRBJ1-5, with D perhaps TRBD1 (5 bases). The ends were cut back, 3 bases at V and 4 bases at J, with 10 bases in the middle. This CDR3 contains 14 residues. The germline V gene has CDR1 KGHSH and CDR2 LQKENI. This CDR3 reads CASSPSGANQPQHF. CDR3 coding DNA: TGTGCCAGCTCACCGAGTGGGGCGAATCAGCCCCAGCATTTT.

This clonotype was detected ten times or more. The chain joins TRBV20-1 to TRBJ2-1; D may be TRBD2 (6 bases). V gave up 4 bases and J gave up 7 bases, with 11 bases separating them. This CDR3 has 12 amino acids. Per germline, CDR1 DFQATT and CDR2 SNEGSKA (reference sequence). Here the CDR3 reads CSANRELNEQFF. As DNA, the CDR3 is TGCAGTGCTAACCGGGAGCTTAATGAGCAGTTCTTC.